A few counts support the clone carrying this TCR beta chain. The sample comes from a study of blood T cell repertoires in COVID-19. Across the study: Collection of acute and convalescent COVID-19 samples took place in the United States, Italy and Spain. PBMCs, B-cell-depleted T cells, or T cells were the source of the cDNA or gDNA that made up the material.

V was clipped by 2 bases and J by 0 bases, with 8 bases between them. The length of the CDR3 is 14 residues. Germline V gives CDR1 SGHRS, CDR2 YFSETQ. Under the authors' procedure: Estimates of nucleated cell counts were drawn from the amplification of reference gene primers. Sequenced by immunoSEQ multiplex PCR; TCRdb stores in-frame clones only, minus some. Clone size and V and J calls were adopted from that table, with D and trimming inferred from the DNA. The sample includes 200,000 to 250,000 clones, around four fifths of them seen just once. What was sequenced was peripheral blood. This receptor was taken from a woman older than 75 with active or convalescent COVID-19. The genes are TRBV5-1 and TRBJ1-1; D is perhaps TRBD1 (6 bases). The CDR3 sequence is CASSLDRMNTEAFF. CDR3 nucleotide sequence: TGCGCCAGCAGCTTAGACAGGATGAACACTGAAGCTTTCTTT.